The subject of this entry is one TCR beta chain. The germline CDR1 and CDR2 sequences are KGHSH and LQKENI. The V end was cut by 1 base, the J end by 8 bases, with 20 bases between. The CDR3 runs 17 residues. The data derive from a study of blood T cell repertoires in COVID-19. TCRdb keeps only in-frame clones here, not all; method: immunoSEQ multiplex PCR. The sample has some 200,000 clones; 75% to 90% are singletons. The chain couples TRBV18 to TRBJ1-4; D gene uncertain. The sample comprised peripheral blood. This clonotype was obtained from a woman aged 60-75 years with acute or convalescent COVID-19. CDR3 in amino acids: CASSPLRVSPGSEKLFF. CDR3 bases: TGTGCCAGCTCACCACTACGAGTCTCTCCGGGGTCCGAAAAACTGTTTTTT.